One T cell receptor (beta chain) is described in this entry. The sample is drawn from a study of T cell changes during pregnancy in multiple sclerosis. Libraries were prepared by immunoSEQ multiplex PCR; TCRdb keeps only in-frame clonotypes and omits some of them. The repertoire holds about 45,000 clones, with approximately 90% as singletons. Germline loops: CDR1 SGHDN, CDR2 FVKESK. Trimming left V 4 bases short and J 9 bases short, with 19 bases between. The CDR3 extends over 15 amino acids. Sequences were obtained from PBMCs (not recorded whether the cells were cultured). The chain joins TRBV14 to TRBJ2-1; a possible D gene is TRBD1 (5 bases). The sequence was obtained from a female donor with multiple sclerosis, enrolled in a pregnancy study. CDR3 amino acids: CASSPLGPTRGEQFF. CDR3 sequence (DNA): TGTGCCAGCAGCCCACTGGGGCCTACTCGTGGTGAGCAGTTCTTC.